A single sample is the source of the 14 T cell receptor beta chains below, sequenced in a study of cytotoxic CD8 clonotypes in ibrutinib-treated CLL. Clones were sequenced by immunoSEQ multiplex PCR, and TCRdb holds only the in-frame ones, with some missing. The data hold tens of thousands of clones, with approximately 52% observed a single time. This sample comprised PBMCs, obtained after 24 months of ibrutinib treatment. The receptors originated from a human donor with chronic lymphocytic leukemia.

The DNA of the CDR3 is TGCGCCAGCACCCAAGGGGATAATTCACCCCTCCACTTT. It translates to CASTQGDNSPLHF. The rearrangement links TRBV5-1 to TRBJ1-6; D is perhaps TRBD1 (5 bases). V was cut by 6 bases and J by 5 bases, with 9 bases left in between. The CDR3 length is 13 residues. CDR1 is SGHRS, CDR2 YFSETQ, per germline.

The table lists this clone with a few counts. The chain has TRBV11-3 and TRBJ2-3, with TRBD1 as a possible D gene (5 bases). The CDR3 covers 15 residues. V gave up 5 bases and J gave up 3 bases, with 15 bases separating them. Germline V CDR1 and CDR2: SGHNT, YENEEA. The DNA for the CDR3 is TGTGCCAGCAGCGATGGAAGGGGTTTTACAGATACGCAGTATTTT. This gives the protein CASSDGRGFTDTQYF.

V gene TRBV5-6 combines with J gene TRBJ2-4; D unresolved. The germline V and J ends were trimmed by 4 bases and 0 bases, with 5 bases remaining between them. The germline gives CDR1 SGHDT, CDR2 YYEEEE. This CDR3 has 13 amino acids. CDR3 DNA sequence: TGTGCCAGCAGCAGTGTAGCCAAAAACATTCAGTACTTC. This translates into CASSSVAKNIQYF.

The genes are TRBV5-4 and TRBJ2-1, with 7 positions matching TRBD1. This CDR3 spans 16 amino acids. V was pared by 3 bases and J by 0 bases, with 6 bases of the junction left unmatched. Looked up from germline, CDR1 is SGHNT and CDR2 is YYREEE (reference sequence). The CDR3 nucleotides read TGTGCCAGCAGCTCAGGGGGTCCCAGCTCCTACAATGAGCAGTTCTTC. Protein sequence: CASSSGGPSSYNEQFF.

The chain joins TRBV2 to TRBJ2-3, with D unresolved. The CDR3 is made up of 15 amino acids. The V gene lost 0 bases and the J gene lost 2 bases, with 9 bases spanning the gap. The germline V gene encodes CDR1 SNHLY and CDR2 FYNNEI. CDR3 sequence: CASSEARHPTDTQYF. In nucleotides, the CDR3 is TGTGCCAGCAGTGAAGCCCGCCACCCCACAGATACGCAGTATTTT. The whole variable domain, filled in from reference TRBV2 and TRBJ2-3, reads EPEVTQTPSHQVTQMGQEVILRCVPISNHLYFYWYRQILGQKVEFLVSFYNNEISEKSEIFDDQFSVERPDGSNFTLKIRSTKLEDSAMYFCASSEARHPTDTQYFGPGTRLTVL.

This chain uses TRBV11-2 with TRBJ2-5; 7 nucleotides line up with TRBD1. Looked up from germline, CDR1 is SGHAT and CDR2 is FQNNGV. Trimming took 6 bases from V and 6 from J; bases not matched to a gene: 7. This CDR3 region has 13 residues. CDR3 amino acids: CASSRTGVQTQYF. CDR3 DNA sequence: TGTGCCAGCAGTCGCACAGGGGTACAGACCCAGTACTTC.

The genes are TRBV7-2 and TRBJ2-7, with 7 bases lining up with TRBD2. This CDR3 has 16 amino acids. V shed 8 bases, J shed 2 bases, and the junction held 15 bases outside the gene matches. Germline V gene sequence: CDR1 SGHTA, CDR2 FQGNSA. As DNA, the CDR3 is TGTGCCAGCGGATGGGAGGGTCAGAAGTGGGCCTACGAGCAGTACTTC. This translates into CASGWEGQKWAYEQYF.

The J gene is TRBJ2-7, the V gene TRBV19; D is uncertain. Germline CDR1 LNHDA, CDR2 SQIVND (reference sequence). The CDR3 is 13 amino acids. V was clipped by 5 bases and J by 6 bases, with 14 bases between them. The CDR3 is CASSLQGNGEQYV. DNA for the CDR3: TGTGCCAGTAGTCTTCAAGGGAACGGCGAGCAGTACGTC.

This clone was picked up one time. The CDR3 is CASSLAGGTLSGNTIYF. The CDR3, as DNA: TGCGCCAGCAGCTTGGCCGGTGGGACACTCTCTGGAAACACCATATATTTT. The V gene is TRBV5-1, the J gene TRBJ1-3; possibly TRBD1 for D (6 bases). V lost 0 bases to trimming and J lost 0 bases, with 13 bases between them. This CDR3 is 17 amino acids long. Germline lookup yields CDR1 SGHRS and CDR2 YFSETQ.

The chain recombines TRBV5-6 with TRBJ2-1, with TRBD2 identical over 13 bases. The V segment lost 4 bases and the J segment 0 bases; nucleotides outside the gene matches: 7. Germline CDR1 SGHDT, CDR2 YYEEEE. The CDR3 is 18 residues long. In DNA form, the CDR3 reads TGTGCCAGCAGCCAACTAGGACTAGCGGGGGACTCCTACAATGAGCAGTTCTTC. Translated, it gives CASSQLGLAGDSYNEQFF.

This clone came up many times. The chain couples TRBV11-1 to TRBJ2-7, with TRBD2 matching 7 bases. J gave up 6 bases and V 5 bases, and 13 bases lay outside the gene matches. CDR1 is SGHAT, CDR2 FQDESV, per germline (reference sequence). The CDR3 covers 15 residues. The DNA of the CDR3 is TGTGCCAGCAGCCCAGCGGGCCGGGGCGGGGGCGAGCAGTACGTC. Translating gives CASSPAGRGGGEQYV.

J is TRBJ2-3 and V is TRBV6-5; D gene unclear. The CDR3 contains 15 residues. The germline V gene encodes CDR1 MNHEY and CDR2 SVGAGI. V was trimmed by 2 bases and J by 2 bases, leaving 11 bases between them. CDR3 bases: TGTGCCAGCAGTTACCAACATCCTGCCACAGATACGCAGTATTTT. This sequence encodes CASSYQHPATDTQYF.

This clone has a handful of counts. J is TRBJ2-3 and V is TRBV5-1; D not resolved. CDR3 length: 12 amino acids. Trimming pared 4 bases from V and 0 bases from J, leaving 3 bases between. The germline CDR1 and CDR2 sequences are SGHRS and YFSETQ. The CDR3 DNA sequence: TGCGCCAGCAGCCAAAGCACAGATACGCAGTATTTT. It specifies CASSQSTDTQYF.

The chain has TRBV11-2 and TRBJ2-4; unclear D gene. The germline V gene encodes CDR1 SGHAT and CDR2 FQNNGV. Deletions cut 3 bases from V and 0 bases from J, with 12 bases between. The CDR3 runs to 16 residues. CDR3: CASSFSLAVAKNIQYF. For the CDR3, the DNA is TGTGCCAGCAGCTTTAGTTTGGCGGTAGCCAAAAACATTCAGTACTTC. The full variable domain, rest sourced from reference TRBV11-2 and TRBJ2-4, is EAGVAQSPRYKIIEKRQSVAFWCNPISGHATLYWYQQILGQGPKLLIQFQNNGVVDDSQLPKDRFSAERLKGVDSTLKIQPAKLEDSAVYLCASSFSLAVAKNIQYFGAGTRLSVL.